This passage covers 30 T cell receptor beta chains from one sample sequenced in a study of blood T cell repertoires in COVID-19. The repertoire was sequenced with immunoSEQ multiplex PCR; TCRdb's copy has only in-frame clones and lacks some. The repertoire includes around 290,000 clones, more than 75% of them detected once, and about 7.8% sits in the top ten. The sequencing input was peripheral blood. The source of these receptors is a woman between 45 and 60 years old who had recovered from COVID-19.

The V call is TRBV10-2, the J call TRBJ2-1, with 12 bases matching TRBD2. CDR3 length equals 14 residues. CDR1 is WSHSY and CDR2 is SAAADI in the germline V gene. The junction had 3 bases not matched to a gene; V was cut back by 4 bases and J by 8 bases. This CDR3 reads CASSASGGAYEQFF. The CDR3 nucleotides read TGCGCCAGCAGTGCTAGCGGGGGGGCCTATGAGCAGTTCTTC.

The chain has TRBV21-1 and TRBJ2-7; TRBD2 is the table's D call and was not checked against the DNA. TRBV21-1 is termed a pseudogene. The CDR3 consists of 15 residues. The CDR3 sequence: CASSKDPGGTYEQYF. The CDR3 coding sequence is TGTGCCAGCAGCAAAGACCCCGGGGGAACCTACGAGCAGTACTTC.

This chain's CDR3 is CASSEIPRGQYYGYTF. The CDR3 nucleotides read TGTGCCAGCAGTGAAATCCCTCGGGGACAGTACTATGGCTACACCTTC. The rearrangement links TRBV28 to TRBJ1-2; 7 bases align to TRBD1. The junction had 12 bases not matched to a gene; V was cut back by 5 bases and J by 3 bases. Germline CDR1 MDHEN, CDR2 SYDVKM. The CDR3 length is 16 residues.

The chain's CDR3 is CASSLGPGEGYEQYF. The CDR3 region has the DNA TGTGCCAGCAGCTTAGGTCCAGGCGAAGGTTACGAGCAGTACTTC. The chain uses TRBV7-2 and TRBJ2-7, with D hard to call. The CDR3 covers 15 residues. With 1 base removed from V and 4 bases from J, the gap between germline ends came to 14 bases. Germline V lookup: CDR1 SGHTA, CDR2 FQGNSA.

V gene TRBV5-6 combines with J gene TRBJ1-3; maybe TRBD1 (5 bases). The germline V gene encodes CDR1 SGHDT and CDR2 YYEEEE. Trimming took off 3 bases at V and 1 base at J, with 8 bases between the two ends. The CDR3 has 14 residues. This chain's CDR3 is CASSYGGSGNTIYF. The CDR3 DNA reads TGTGCCAGCAGCTATGGGGGGTCTGGAAACACCATATATTTT.

This chain uses TRBV28 with TRBJ1-2, with 7 bases fitting TRBD1. This CDR3 is built from 13 residues. V gave up 6 bases and J gave up 6 bases; unmatched junction bases: 7. CDR1 MDHEN and CDR2 SYDVKM come from the germline V gene. The CDR3 spells CASSPGTVHGYTF. CDR3 nucleotides: TGTGCCAGCAGCCCCGGGACAGTCCATGGCTACACCTTC.

CDR3 nucleotide sequence: TGTGCCAGCAGTTTATCGGACAGGGGACATTCACCCCTCCACTTT. This gives the protein CASSLSDRGHSPLHF. J is TRBJ1-6 and V is TRBV28; 9 bases are shared with TRBD1. The CDR3 has 15 residues. The V segment lost 1 base and the J segment 8 bases; nucleotides outside the gene matches: 3. CDR1 and CDR2 (germline): MDHEN, SYDVKM. Drawing the rest from reference TRBV28 and TRBJ1-6, the complete variable domain is DVKVTQSSRYLVKRTGEKVFLECVQDMDHENMFWYRQDPGLGLRLIYFSYDVKMKEKGDIPEGYSVSREKKERFSLILESASTNQTSMYLCASSLSDRGHSPLHFGNGTRLTVT.

This chain links TRBV7-2 with TRBJ2-2; 9 bases agree with TRBD1. The germline gives CDR1 SGHTA, CDR2 FQGNSA. Trimming removed 5 bases from V and 7 bases from J; junction bases left unmatched: 11. The CDR3 sequence is 16 residues long. The CDR3 region is CASSHPGQGSHGELFF. CDR3 sequence (DNA): TGTGCCAGCAGCCATCCGGGACAGGGCTCTCACGGGGAGCTGTTTTTT.

The V call is TRBV6-5, the J call TRBJ2-2, with D possibly TRBD1 on 5 matching bases. CDR3 length equals 13 residues. V lost 0 bases and J lost 14, with 13 bases in between. CDR1 and CDR2 from the germline V gene are MNHEY and SVGAGI. The CDR3, as DNA: TGTGCCAGCAGTTACTCGACAGCTAGGAGACTGTTTTTT. This gives the protein CASSYSTARRLFF.

This sequence joins TRBV19 and TRBJ2-1; 8 nucleotides align to TRBD1. Germline V gene sequence: CDR1 LNHDA, CDR2 SQIVND (reference sequence). The CDR3 is 14 amino acids. J lost 6 bases, V lost 1 base, and 2 bases had no gene match. CDR3: CASSIGQGINEQFF. The CDR3 region has the DNA TGTGCCAGTAGTATAGGACAGGGGATCAATGAGCAGTTCTTC.

This chain uses TRBV9 with TRBJ1-3, with 8 bases fitting TRBD1. V lost 3 bases, J lost 0 bases, and 2 bases stayed unmatched. Per the germline V gene, CDR1 is SGDLS and CDR2 is YYNGEE. CDR3 length: 15 residues. CDR3 residues: CASSATGGSGNTIYF. The DNA for the CDR3 is TGTGCCAGCAGCGCAACAGGGGGCTCTGGAAACACCATATATTTT.

The J gene is TRBJ2-3, the V gene TRBV6-2 or TRBV6-3; no reliable D call. The CDR3 consists of 16 residues. Trimming removed 0 bases from V and 1 base from J, with 11 bases in between. Per the germline V gene, CDR1 is MNHEY and CDR2 is SVGEGT. CDR3 DNA: TGTGCCAGCAGTTACTCGATTAGTCAGGGCACAGATACGCAGTATTTT. Amino acids: CASSYSISQGTDTQYF.

This clone was detected only once. The chain couples TRBV5-4 to TRBJ1-2; D call uncertain. The CDR3 consists of 14 residues. V was pared by 1 base and J by 0 bases, with 7 bases between. Germline CDR1 and CDR2: SGHNT and YYREEE (reference sequence). CDR3 in DNA: TGTGCCAGCAGCTTGAACTCGGCTAACTATGGCTACACCTTC. Its protein is CASSLNSANYGYTF.

The chain combines TRBV5-6 with TRBJ2-2; 8 bases match TRBD1. CDR1 and CDR2 from the germline V gene are SGHDT and YYEEEE. The V gene end was trimmed by 2 bases and the J gene end by 7 bases; junction bases not matched to a gene: 10. The CDR3 runs 16 residues. The CDR3 protein is CASSLDRGNKGGELFF. CDR3 nucleotide sequence: TGTGCCAGCAGCTTAGACAGGGGCAACAAGGGCGGGGAGCTGTTTTTT.

This chain links TRBV19 with TRBJ2-1; 15 bases are a match to TRBD2. Looked up from germline, CDR1 is LNHDA and CDR2 is SQIVND (reference sequence). The CDR3 runs to 20 residues. V dropped 3 bases and J dropped 8; count of bases not matched to a gene: 17. This CDR3 is CASSIRSGLAGGPGSDEQFF. CDR3 DNA: TGTGCCAGTAGTATCCGCTCCGGACTAGCGGGAGGGCCGGGTAGCGATGAGCAGTTCTTC.

This clone was counted between two and nine times. J is TRBJ1-1 and V is TRBV7-9, with 10 bases fitting TRBD1. With 4 bases clipped from V and 1 base from J, the junction kept 3 bases outside the gene matches. The CDR3 totals 15 residues. Germline V gene sequence: CDR1 SEHNR, CDR2 FQNEAQ (reference sequence). CDR3 loop: CASSSRDRGNTEAFF. The CDR3 coding sequence is TGTGCCAGCAGCTCGCGGGACAGGGGGAACACTGAAGCTTTCTTT.

This chain connects TRBV11-1 to TRBJ2-7; 7 bases line up with TRBD1. CDR3 length equals 14 residues. Germline assignment: CDR1 SGHAT and CDR2 FQDESV (reference sequence). After removal of 1 base from V and 2 bases from J, the junction contained 2 bases not matched to a gene. The chain's CDR3 is CASSLGQGTYEQYF. The CDR3 DNA sequence: TGTGCCAGCAGCTTAGGACAGGGAACCTACGAGCAGTACTTC.

The J gene is TRBJ2-2, the V gene TRBV6-1; 10 bases fit TRBD2. This CDR3 has 15 residues. Germline values: CDR1 MNHNS, CDR2 SASEGT. V shed 5 bases and J 5 bases; nucleotides not matched to a gene: 5. CDR3 residues: CASSSTSGVTGELFF. DNA for the CDR3: TGTGCCAGCAGTTCCACTAGCGGGGTTACCGGGGAGCTGTTTTTT.

V gene TRBV11-2 combines with J gene TRBJ2-1, with 10 bases lining up with TRBD1. This CDR3 contains 15 residues. After removal of 6 bases from V and 9 bases from J, the junction contained 11 bases not matched to a gene. Germline V CDR1 and CDR2: SGHAT, FQNNGV. CDR3 DNA sequence: TGTGCCAGCAGTAGAACCGGGACAGGGGATAGTGAGCAGTTCTTC. It translates to CASSRTGTGDSEQFF.

The chain is built from TRBV10-1 and TRBJ2-7; the D gene is possibly TRBD1 (6 bases). V was shortened by 3 bases and J by 3 bases, with 15 bases between the two germline ends. In germline, CDR1 is WNHNN, CDR2 SYGVQD (reference sequence). This CDR3 has 15 residues. This CDR3 is CASSESGTGFYEQYF. The CDR3 DNA is TGCGCCAGCAGTGAAAGCGGAACAGGGTTCTACGAGCAGTACTTC.

The J gene is TRBJ1-1, the V gene TRBV7-2, with D possibly TRBD1 on 5 matching bases. Germline V gene sequence: CDR1 SGHTA, CDR2 FQGNSA. Trimming cost V 5 bases and J 5 bases, with 21 bases left between them. CDR3 length: 16 residues. The CDR3 sequence: CASSRWGDGGGTEAFF. CDR3 bases: TGTGCCAGCAGCAGATGGGGCGATGGTGGTGGGACTGAAGCTTTCTTT.

This clone was seen more than once but under ten times. The chain couples TRBV9 to TRBJ1-4; a possible D gene is TRBD1 (6 bases). Germline V gives CDR1 SGDLS, CDR2 YYNGEE. The CDR3 loop spans 17 amino acids. Between the trimmed V and J ends, which lost 4 bases and 2 bases, there was a span of 18 bases. CDR3 region: CASSPQGAGATNEKLFF. For the CDR3, the DNA is TGTGCCAGCAGCCCACAGGGTGCCGGAGCTACTAATGAAAAACTGTTTTTT.

V and J are TRBV19 and TRBJ2-5; possible D gene TRBD1, 5 bases. V was pared by 5 bases and J by 5 bases, with 12 bases between. CDR3 size: 13 residues. Germline V gives CDR1 LNHDA, CDR2 SQIVND (reference sequence). The CDR3 sequence is CASSARVGETQYF. CDR3 nucleotide sequence: TGTGCCAGTAGTGCCAGGGTGGGCGAGACCCAGTACTTC.

The chain employs TRBV9 and TRBJ2-1; the D gene is possibly TRBD2 (5 bases). This CDR3 is 15 amino acids long. The ends were cut back, 4 bases at V and 1 base at J, with 12 bases in the middle. Germline CDR1 and CDR2: SGDLS and YYNGEE. The CDR3 reads CASSPREKSYNEQFF. The DNA of the CDR3 is TGTGCCAGCAGCCCCCGGGAAAAGTCCTACAATGAGCAGTTCTTC.

The chain combines TRBV28 with TRBJ2-5; possible D gene TRBD2, 7 bases. CDR1 MDHEN and CDR2 SYDVKM come from the germline V gene. This CDR3 is built from 13 residues. Trimming removed 6 bases from V and 7 bases from J, with 15 bases in between. The CDR3 here is CASRGGGRVTQYF. The CDR3 bases are TGTGCCAGCAGGGGCGGGGGCCGGGTGACCCAGTACTTC.

The chain carries TRBV12-3 or TRBV12-4 and TRBJ1-5; a weak D match, TRBD1 (6 bases). Between the trimmed V and J ends, which lost 8 bases and 6 bases, there was a span of 11 bases. CDR3 size: 12 residues. The CDR3 protein is CASGGARQPQHF. The CDR3 region has the DNA TGTGCCAGCGGGGGGGCTCGTCAGCCCCAGCATTTT.

This sequence joins TRBV3-1 (or the pseudogene TRBV3-2) and TRBJ2-3; D perhaps matches TRBD2 (5 bases). The V end lost 4 bases, the J end lost 6 bases, and 20 bases lay between the germline ends. The CDR3 runs to 16 residues. CDR1 and CDR2 from the germline V gene are LGHDT and YNNKEL (reference sequence). This CDR3 is CASSPVLDRAADTQYF. The CDR3, as DNA: TGTGCCAGCAGCCCGGTACTAGATCGAGCGGCGGATACGCAGTATTTT.

This rearrangement joins TRBV7-2 to TRBJ1-3; a possible D gene is TRBD1 (6 bases). From germline, CDR1 is SGHTA and CDR2 FQGNSA. The V end lost 5 bases, the J end lost 2 bases, and 13 bases lay between the germline ends. This CDR3 has 15 amino acids. The CDR3 sequence is CASSLTGFTGNTIYF. The CDR3 DNA follows: TGTGCCAGCAGCCTAACAGGGTTCACTGGAAACACCATATATTTT.

This chain joins TRBV4-1 and TRBJ1-6; no definite D call. This CDR3 has 15 residues. The V gene lost 6 bases and the J gene lost 7 bases, with 16 bases spanning the gap. CDR1 is MGHRA, CDR2 YSYEKL, per germline. CDR3 sequence reads: CASSPTAAANSPLHF. The CDR3 bases are TGCGCCAGCAGTCCTACGGCGGCTGCCAATTCACCCCTCCACTTT.

In this sample, this clone turned up once. Other DNA sequences of this sample code for an identical CDR3. V is TRBV30 and J is TRBJ1-5; D is unresolved. Trimming pared 2 bases from V and 4 bases from J, leaving 6 bases between. CDR1 and CDR2 (germline): GTSNPN, SVGIG (reference sequence). The CDR3 runs to 12 residues. The CDR3 loop reads CAWSPGNQPQHF. Written as DNA, the CDR3 is TGTGCCTGGAGTCCGGGGAATCAGCCCCAGCATTTT. The full variable domain, with the rest looked up from reference TRBV30 and TRBJ1-5, is SQTIHQWPATLVQPVGSPLSLECTVEGTSNPNLYWYRQAAGRGLQLLFYSVGIGQISSEVPQNLSASRPQDRQFILSSKKLLLSDSGFYLCAWSPGNQPQHFGDGTRLSIL.